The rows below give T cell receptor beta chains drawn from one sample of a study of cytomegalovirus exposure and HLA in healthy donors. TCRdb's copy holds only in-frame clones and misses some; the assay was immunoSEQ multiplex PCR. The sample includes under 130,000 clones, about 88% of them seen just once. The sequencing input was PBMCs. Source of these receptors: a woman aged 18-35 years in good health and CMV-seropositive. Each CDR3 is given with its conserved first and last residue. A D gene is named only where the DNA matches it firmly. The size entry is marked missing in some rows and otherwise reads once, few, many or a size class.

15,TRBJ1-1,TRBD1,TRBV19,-,TGTGCCAGTAGTGTAAACAGGGGAGCGAACACTGAAGCTTTCTTT,CASSVNRGANTEAFF
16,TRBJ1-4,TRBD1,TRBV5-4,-,TGTGCCAGCAGCCAGAAACAGCAGGGGGCAAGTGAAAAACTGTTTTTT,CASSQKQQGASEKLFF
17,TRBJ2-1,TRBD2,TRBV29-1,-,TGCAGCGAAGCACCCTTTAGTAGGCTAGCGGGATTGAATGAGCAGTTCTTC,CSEAPFSRLAGLNEQFF
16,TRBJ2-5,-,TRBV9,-,TGTGCCAGCAGCGGTCGCGCAGGGACCGAGGACTACGAACAGTACTTC,CASSGRAGTEDYEQYF
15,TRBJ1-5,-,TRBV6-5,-,TGTGCCAGCAGTTACGGGCAGGATAGCAATCAGCCCCAGCATTTT,CASSYGQDSNQPQHF
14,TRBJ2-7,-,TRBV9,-,TGTGCCAGCAGCGTAGCTCCGGACATCCACGAGCAGTACTTC,CASSVAPDIHEQYF
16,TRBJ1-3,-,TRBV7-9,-,TGTGCCAGCAGCCTCAGGGCCAGGGGCTCTGGAAACACCATATATTTT,CASSLRARGSGNTIYF
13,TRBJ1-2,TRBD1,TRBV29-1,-,TGCAGCGTTAATACCAGGGGGAACTATGGCTACACCTTC,CSVNTRGNYGYTF
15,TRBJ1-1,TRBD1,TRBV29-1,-,TGCAGCGTGCTGCCGAACAGGGGTGGAGAGACTGAAGCTTTCTTT,CSVLPNRGGETEAFF
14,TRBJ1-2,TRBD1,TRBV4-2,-,TGTGCCAGCAGCCGTGACAGGGGAGACTATGGCTACACCTTC,CASSRDRGDYGYTF
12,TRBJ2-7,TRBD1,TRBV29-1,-,TGCAGCGTTGCTAGGACAGGGAGGGAGCAGTACTTC,CSVARTGREQYF
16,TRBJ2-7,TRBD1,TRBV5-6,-,TGTGCCAGCAGCCCGAGCGGGCAGGGGGCTATGAGCGAGCAGTACTTC,CASSPSGQGAMSEQYF
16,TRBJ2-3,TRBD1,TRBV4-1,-,TGCGCCAGCAGCCAAGATGTAACAGGGGGGTGGGATACGCAGTATTTT,CASSQDVTGGWDTQYF
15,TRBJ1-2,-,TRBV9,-,TGTGCCAGCAGCGTAGCCCCGGGGCAGCGGGATGGCTACACCTTC,CASSVAPGQRDGYTF
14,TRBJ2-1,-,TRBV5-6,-,TGTGCCAGCAGCGGCGGGTTCTCCTACAATGAGCAGTTCTTC,CASSGGFSYNEQFF
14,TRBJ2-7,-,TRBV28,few,TGTGCCAGCATTCCACACTCAGGGGTCTACGAGCAGTACTTC,CASIPHSGVYEQYF
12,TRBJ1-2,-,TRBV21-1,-,TGTGCCAGCAAGGGGACAGGGTGTGGCTACACCTTC,CASKGTGCGYTF
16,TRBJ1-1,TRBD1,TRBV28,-,TGTGCCAGCAGTTATGACAGGGGGCTTGTGAACACTGAAGCTTTCTTT,CASSYDRGLVNTEAFF
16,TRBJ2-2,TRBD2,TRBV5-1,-,TGCGCCAGCAGCTTGTACCCTAGCGGGAACACCGGGGAGCTGTTTTTT,CASSLYPSGNTGELFF
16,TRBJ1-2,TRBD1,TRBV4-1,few,TGCGCCAGCAGCCAATACAGGGGGGTAGGTAACTATGGCTACACCTTC,CASSQYRGVGNYGYTF
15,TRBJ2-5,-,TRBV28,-,TGTGCCAGCAGTTTAAATGGACAGGGAGGGGAGACCCAGTACTTC,CASSLNGQGGETQYF
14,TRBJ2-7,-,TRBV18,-,TGTGCCAGCTCACCAGGACAGACTACCTCCGAGCAGTACTTC,CASSPGQTTSEQYF
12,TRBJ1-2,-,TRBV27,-,TGTGCCGTAGCGATTCAGGGGCATGGCTACACCTTC,CAVAIQGHGYTF
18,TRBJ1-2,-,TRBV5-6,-,TGTGCCAGCAGCTTGGATCAGTTGCCCGGCGAAGGGGACTATGGCTACACCTTC,CASSLDQLPGEGDYGYTF
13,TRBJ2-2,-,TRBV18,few,TGTGCCAGCTCACTGCAGTCCACCGGGGAGCTGTTTTTT,CASSLQSTGELFF
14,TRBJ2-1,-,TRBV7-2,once,TGTGCCAGCAGCTTAGACGGGAACTACAATGAGCAGTTCTTC,CASSLDGNYNEQFF
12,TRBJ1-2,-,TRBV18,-,TGTGCCAGCTCGACAGATCGCTATGGCTACACCTTC,CASSTDRYGYTF
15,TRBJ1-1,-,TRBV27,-,TGTGCCAGCAGTTTTAGGGGCTCTCCGAACACTGAAGCTTTCTTT,CASSFRGSPNTEAFF
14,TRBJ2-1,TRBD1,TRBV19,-,TGTGCCAGCAGGGACAGGGGCCACTCGGGTGAGCAGTTCTTC,CASRDRGHSGEQFF
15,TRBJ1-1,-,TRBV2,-,TGTGCCAGCAGTGAACTTGGCAGGGCCAACACTGAAGCTTTCTTT,CASSELGRANTEAFF
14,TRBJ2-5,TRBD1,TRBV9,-,TGTGCCAGCAGCGCCGGGACAGACCAAGAGACCCAGTACTTC,CASSAGTDQETQYF
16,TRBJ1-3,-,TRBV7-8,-,TGTGCCAGCAGCTTAATCGGTTCCGAGGCTACGGACACCATATATTTT,CASSLIGSEATDTIYF
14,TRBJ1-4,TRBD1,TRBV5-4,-,TGTGCCAGCACCTCTAGGGACAGGGCTGAAAAACTGTTTTTT,CASTSRDRAEKLFF
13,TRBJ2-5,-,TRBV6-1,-,TGTGCCAGCAGTGAACTGTGGAGAGAGACCCAGTACTTC,CASSELWRETQYF